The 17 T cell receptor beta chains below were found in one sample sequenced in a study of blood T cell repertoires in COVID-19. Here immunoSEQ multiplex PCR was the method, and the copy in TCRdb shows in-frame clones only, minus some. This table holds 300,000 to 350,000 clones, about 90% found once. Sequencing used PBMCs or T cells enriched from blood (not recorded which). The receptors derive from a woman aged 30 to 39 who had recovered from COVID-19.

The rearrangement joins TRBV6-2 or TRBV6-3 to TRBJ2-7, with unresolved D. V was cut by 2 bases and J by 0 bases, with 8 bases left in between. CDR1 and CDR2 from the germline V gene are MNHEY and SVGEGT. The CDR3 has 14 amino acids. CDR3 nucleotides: TGTGCCAGCAGTTACGCGGCCACCTCCTACGAGCAGTACTTC. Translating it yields CASSYAATSYEQYF.

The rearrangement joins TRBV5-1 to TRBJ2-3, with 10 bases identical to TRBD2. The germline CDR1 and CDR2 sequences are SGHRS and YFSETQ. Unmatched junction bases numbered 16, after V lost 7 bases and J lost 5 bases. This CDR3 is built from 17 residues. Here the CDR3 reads CASAVKRAGGPGDTQYF. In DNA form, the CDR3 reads TGCGCCAGCGCAGTGAAAAGAGCGGGGGGGCCGGGAGATACGCAGTATTTT.

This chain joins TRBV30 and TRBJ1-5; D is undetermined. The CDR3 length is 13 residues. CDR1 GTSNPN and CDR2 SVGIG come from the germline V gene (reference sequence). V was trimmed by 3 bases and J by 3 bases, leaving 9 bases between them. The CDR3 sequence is CAWRADHNQPQHF. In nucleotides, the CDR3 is TGTGCCTGGAGAGCTGATCACAATCAGCCCCAGCATTTT.

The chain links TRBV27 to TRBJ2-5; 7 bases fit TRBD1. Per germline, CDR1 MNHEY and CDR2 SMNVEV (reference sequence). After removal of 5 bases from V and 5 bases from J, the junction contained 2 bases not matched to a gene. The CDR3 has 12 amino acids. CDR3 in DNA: TGTGCCAGCAGTACAGGGGCGGAGACCCAGTACTTC. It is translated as CASSTGAETQYF.

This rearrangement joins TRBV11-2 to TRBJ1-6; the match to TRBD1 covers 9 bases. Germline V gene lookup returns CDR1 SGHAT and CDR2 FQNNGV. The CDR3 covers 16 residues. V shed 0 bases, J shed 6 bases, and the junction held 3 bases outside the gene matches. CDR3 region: CASSLEGTGTNSPLHF. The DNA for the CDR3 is TGTGCCAGCAGCTTAGAGGGGACAGGGACTAATTCACCCCTCCACTTT.

In DNA, the CDR3 is TGCGCCAGCAGCCAAGATGCGACACCCCATGGTGGGCAAGAGACCCAGTACTTC. The encoded protein is CASSQDATPHGGQETQYF. The V gene is TRBV4-3, the J gene TRBJ2-5; D call uncertain. The CDR3 extends over 18 amino acids. CDR1 LGHNA and CDR2 YSLEER come from the germline V gene. The V and J ends lost 0 bases and 2 bases respectively, with 19 bases between them.

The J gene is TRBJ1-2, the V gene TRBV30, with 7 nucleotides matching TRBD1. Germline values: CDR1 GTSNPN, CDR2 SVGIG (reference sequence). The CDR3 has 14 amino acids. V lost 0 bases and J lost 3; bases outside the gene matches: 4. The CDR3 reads CAWSVGDSDYGYTF. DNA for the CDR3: TGTGCCTGGAGTGTAGGGGACAGCGACTATGGCTACACCTTC.

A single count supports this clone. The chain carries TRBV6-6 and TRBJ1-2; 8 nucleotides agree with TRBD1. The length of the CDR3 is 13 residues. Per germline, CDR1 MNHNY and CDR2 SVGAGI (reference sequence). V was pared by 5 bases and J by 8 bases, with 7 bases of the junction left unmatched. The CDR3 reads CASSPQGAGGYTF. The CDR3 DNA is TGTGCCAGCAGTCCTCAGGGGGCAGGGGGCTACACCTTC.

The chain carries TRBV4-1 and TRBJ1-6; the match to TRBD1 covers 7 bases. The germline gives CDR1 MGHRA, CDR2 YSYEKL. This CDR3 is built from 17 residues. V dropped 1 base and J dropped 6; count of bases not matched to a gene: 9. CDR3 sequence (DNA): TGCGCCAGCAGCCAAGGTAGACAGGGAGAGAGTAATTCACCCCTCCACTTT. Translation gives CASSQGRQGESNSPLHF.

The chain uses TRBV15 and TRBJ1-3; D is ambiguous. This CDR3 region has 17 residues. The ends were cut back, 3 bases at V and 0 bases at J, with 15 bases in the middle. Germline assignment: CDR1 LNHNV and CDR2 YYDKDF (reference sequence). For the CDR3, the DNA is TGTGCCACCAGCAGTCACCCCGGGAGGCTCTCTGGAAACACCATATATTTT. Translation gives CATSSHPGRLSGNTIYF. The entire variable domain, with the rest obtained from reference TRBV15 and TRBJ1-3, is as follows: DAMVIQNPRYQVTQFGKPVTLSCSQTLNHNVMYWYQQKSSQAPKLLFHYYDKDFNNEADTPDNFQSRRPNTSFCFLDIRSPGLGDTAMYLCATSSHPGRLSGNTIYFGEGSWLTVV.

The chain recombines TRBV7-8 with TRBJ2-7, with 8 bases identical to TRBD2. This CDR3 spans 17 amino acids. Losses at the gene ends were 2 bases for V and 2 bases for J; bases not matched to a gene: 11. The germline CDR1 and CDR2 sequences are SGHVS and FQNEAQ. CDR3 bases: TGTGCCAGCAGCTTAACAGTTCGGGCGGGGGGAACCTACGAGCAGTACTTC. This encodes CASSLTVRAGGTYEQYF.

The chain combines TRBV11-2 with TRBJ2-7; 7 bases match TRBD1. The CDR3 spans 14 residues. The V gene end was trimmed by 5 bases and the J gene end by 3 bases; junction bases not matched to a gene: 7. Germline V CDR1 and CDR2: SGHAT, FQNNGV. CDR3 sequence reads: CASSPRQGFYEQYF. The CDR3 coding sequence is TGTGCCAGCAGCCCTCGACAGGGATTCTACGAGCAGTACTTC.

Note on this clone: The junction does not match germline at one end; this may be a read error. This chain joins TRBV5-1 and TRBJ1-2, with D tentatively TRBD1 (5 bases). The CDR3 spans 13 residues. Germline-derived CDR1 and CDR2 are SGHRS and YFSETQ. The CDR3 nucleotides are TGCGCCAGCAGTTTGGTAGGGGACTATGGCTACACCTTC. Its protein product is CASSLVGDYGYTF.

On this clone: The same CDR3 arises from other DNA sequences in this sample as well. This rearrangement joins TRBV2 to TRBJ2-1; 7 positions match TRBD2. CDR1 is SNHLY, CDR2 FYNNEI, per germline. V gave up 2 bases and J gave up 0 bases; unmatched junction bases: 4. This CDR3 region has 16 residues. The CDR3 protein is CASSERGGSSYNEQFF. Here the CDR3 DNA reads TGTGCCAGCAGTGAACGCGGGGGAAGCTCCTACAATGAGCAGTTCTTC.

Here the CDR3 DNA reads TGTGCCAGCAGCCGGGGCAATCAGCCCCAGCATTTT. It is translated as CASSRGNQPQHF. J is TRBJ1-5 and V is TRBV13; D not resolved. Germline lookup yields CDR1 PRHDT and CDR2 FYEKMQ (reference sequence). V was trimmed by 5 bases and J by 2 bases, leaving 4 bases between them. This CDR3 contains 12 residues.

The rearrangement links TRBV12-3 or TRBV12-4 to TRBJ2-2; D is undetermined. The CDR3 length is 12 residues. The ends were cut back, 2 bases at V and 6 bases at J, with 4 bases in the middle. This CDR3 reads CASSLSSGELFF. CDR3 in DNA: TGTGCCAGCAGTTTATCGTCCGGGGAGCTGTTTTTT.

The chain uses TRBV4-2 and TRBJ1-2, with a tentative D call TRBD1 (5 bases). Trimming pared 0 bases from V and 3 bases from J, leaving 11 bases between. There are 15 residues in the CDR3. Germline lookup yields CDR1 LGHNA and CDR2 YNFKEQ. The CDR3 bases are TGTGCCAGCAGCCAAGATTTTGGCAGGGACTATGGCTACACCTTC. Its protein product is CASSQDFGRDYGYTF.